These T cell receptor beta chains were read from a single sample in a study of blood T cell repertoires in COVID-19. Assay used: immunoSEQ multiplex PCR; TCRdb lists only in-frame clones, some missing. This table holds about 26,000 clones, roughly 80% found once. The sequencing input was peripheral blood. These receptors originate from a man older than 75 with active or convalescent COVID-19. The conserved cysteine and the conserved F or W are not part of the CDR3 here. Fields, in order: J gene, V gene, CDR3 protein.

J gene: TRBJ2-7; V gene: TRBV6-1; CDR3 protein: ASSEGGQSSYEQY
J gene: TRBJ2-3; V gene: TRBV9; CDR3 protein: ASSTAGRRASDTQY
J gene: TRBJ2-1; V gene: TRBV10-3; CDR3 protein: AIRTTESDNEQF
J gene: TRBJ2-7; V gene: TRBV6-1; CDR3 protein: ASSEQVAGGPR
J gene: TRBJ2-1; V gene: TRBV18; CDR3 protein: ASSLAGGPSSNEQF
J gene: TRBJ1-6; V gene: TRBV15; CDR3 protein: ATSRDRGNNSPLH
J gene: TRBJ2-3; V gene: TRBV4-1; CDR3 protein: ASSQAQSTDTQY
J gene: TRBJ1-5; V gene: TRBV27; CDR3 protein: ASSPLGQGFGYSNQPQH
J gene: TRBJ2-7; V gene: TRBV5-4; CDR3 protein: ASSFRTGGNYEQY
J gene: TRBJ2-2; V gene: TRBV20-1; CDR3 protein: SASHSGRANTGELF
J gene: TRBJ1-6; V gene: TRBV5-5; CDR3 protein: ASSFSTEPGNSPLH
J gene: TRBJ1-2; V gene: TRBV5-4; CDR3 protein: ASSTGAEGGYT
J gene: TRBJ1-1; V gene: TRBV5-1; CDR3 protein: ASSPSGTTNTEAF
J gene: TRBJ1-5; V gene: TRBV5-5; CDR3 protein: ASSLALSSNQPQH
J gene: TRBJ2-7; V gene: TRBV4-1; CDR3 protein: ASSQTFLYEQY
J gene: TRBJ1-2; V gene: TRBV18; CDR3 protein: ASSPGTGVRDGYT
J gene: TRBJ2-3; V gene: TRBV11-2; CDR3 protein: ASCVHSGPYTQY
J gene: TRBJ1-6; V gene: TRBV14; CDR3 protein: ASRRGGTYNSPLH
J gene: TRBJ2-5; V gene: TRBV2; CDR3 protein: ASRDRGETQY
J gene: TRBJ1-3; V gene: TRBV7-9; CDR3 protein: ASVRDSSGNTIY
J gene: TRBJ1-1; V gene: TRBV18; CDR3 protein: ASSIGQGRVMTEAF
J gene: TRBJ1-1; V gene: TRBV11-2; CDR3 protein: ASSFSQGAEAF
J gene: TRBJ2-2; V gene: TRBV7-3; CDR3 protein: ASSADRGHGELF
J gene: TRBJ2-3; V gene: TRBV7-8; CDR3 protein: ASSRAGAADTQY
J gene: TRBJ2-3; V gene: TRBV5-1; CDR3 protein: ASRRAGEGTDTQY
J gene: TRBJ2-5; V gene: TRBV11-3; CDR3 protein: DSSSPGLETQY
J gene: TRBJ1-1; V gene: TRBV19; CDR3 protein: ASSIGTGVTEAF
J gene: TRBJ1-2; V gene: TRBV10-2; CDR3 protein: AIGTGGNLDGYT
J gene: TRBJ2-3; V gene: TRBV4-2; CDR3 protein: ASSPSSGSTDTQY
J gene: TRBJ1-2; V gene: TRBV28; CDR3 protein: ASGQQANYGYT
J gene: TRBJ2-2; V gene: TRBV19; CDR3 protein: ASTGQGSYTGELF
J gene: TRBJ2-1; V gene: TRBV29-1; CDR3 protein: SVMKSGGGSEQF
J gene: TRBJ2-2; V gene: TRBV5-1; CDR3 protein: ASSLDGSTGELF
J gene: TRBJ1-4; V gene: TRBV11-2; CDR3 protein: ASSLRQGEKLF
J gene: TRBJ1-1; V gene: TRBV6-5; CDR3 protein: ASSYGTGKGTEAF
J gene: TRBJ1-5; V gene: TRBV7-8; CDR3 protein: ASSYDSYSNQPQH
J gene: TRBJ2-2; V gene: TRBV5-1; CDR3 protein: ASSPGTSGGTGELF